This section outlines one T cell receptor beta chain sequence together with its context. Antigen: not known. Every sampled donor was Caucasian and healthy. The entry originates in a study of identical twins. TCRdb re-analysed the 5' RACE reads in MiXCR, keeping a single row per CDR3 protein. The table records hundreds of thousands of distinct CDR3 sequences, approximately 13% of them present only once. Study-level points and caveats: Fewer insertions marked abundant cord blood beta clonotypes; young adult naive trended weakly, memory not at all.

Separately, the same data were catalogued under a study of yellow fever vaccine responses in identical twins.

This sequence originates from a young woman in good health. Input material: CD8+ T cells sorted from blood.

This chain's CDR3 is CASSLEEPRTDTQYF. The CDR3 bases are TGTGCCAGCAGCTTAGAGGAGCCCCGCACAGATACGCAGTATTTT. The rearrangement joins TRBV7-6 to TRBJ2-3; D gene ambiguous. CDR1 and CDR2 (germline): SGHVS, FNYEAQ. Trimming stripped 1 base from V and 1 base from J, with 9 bases between. CDR3 length: 15 residues.